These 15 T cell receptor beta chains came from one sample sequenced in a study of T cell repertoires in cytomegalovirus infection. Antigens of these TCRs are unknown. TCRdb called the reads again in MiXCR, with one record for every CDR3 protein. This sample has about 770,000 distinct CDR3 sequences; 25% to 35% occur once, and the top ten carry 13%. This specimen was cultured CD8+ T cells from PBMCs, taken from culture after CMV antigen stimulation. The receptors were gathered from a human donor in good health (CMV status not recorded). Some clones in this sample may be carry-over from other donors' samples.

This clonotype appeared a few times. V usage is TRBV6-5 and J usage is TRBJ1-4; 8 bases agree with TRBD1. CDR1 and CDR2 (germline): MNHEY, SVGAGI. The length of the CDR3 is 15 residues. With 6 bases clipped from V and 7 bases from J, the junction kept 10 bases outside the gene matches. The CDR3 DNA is TGTGCCAGCAGCATCCGGACAGGGCGGAGTGAAAAACTGTTTTTT. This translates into CASSIRTGRSEKLFF.

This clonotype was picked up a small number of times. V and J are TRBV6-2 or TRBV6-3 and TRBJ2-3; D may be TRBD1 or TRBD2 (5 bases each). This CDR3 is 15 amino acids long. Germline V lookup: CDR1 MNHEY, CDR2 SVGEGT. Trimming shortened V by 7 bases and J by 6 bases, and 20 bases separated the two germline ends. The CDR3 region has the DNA TGTGCCAGCAACTTTCCGGGACCCCTACACGATACGCAGTATTTT. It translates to CASNFPGPLHDTQYF.

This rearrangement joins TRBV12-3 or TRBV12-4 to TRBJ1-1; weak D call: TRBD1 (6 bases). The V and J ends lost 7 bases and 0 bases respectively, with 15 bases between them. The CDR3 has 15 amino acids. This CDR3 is CASTPGVELNTEAFF. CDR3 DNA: TGTGCCAGCACCCCAGGGGTAGAGCTGAACACTGAAGCTTTCTTT.

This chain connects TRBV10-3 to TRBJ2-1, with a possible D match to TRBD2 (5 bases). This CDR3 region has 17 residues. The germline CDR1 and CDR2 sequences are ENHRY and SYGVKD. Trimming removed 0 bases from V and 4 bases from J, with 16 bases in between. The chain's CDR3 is CAISESGASEAYNEQFF. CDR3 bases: TGTGCCATCAGTGAGTCCGGAGCCTCGGAGGCATACAATGAGCAGTTCTTC.

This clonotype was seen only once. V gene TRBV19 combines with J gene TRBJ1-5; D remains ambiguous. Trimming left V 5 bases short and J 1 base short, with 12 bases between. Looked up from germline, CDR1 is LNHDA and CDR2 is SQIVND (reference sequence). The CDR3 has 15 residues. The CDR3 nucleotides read TGTGCCAGTAGTCCCCCCATGGGGAGCAATCAGCCCCAGCATTTT. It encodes CASSPPMGSNQPQHF.

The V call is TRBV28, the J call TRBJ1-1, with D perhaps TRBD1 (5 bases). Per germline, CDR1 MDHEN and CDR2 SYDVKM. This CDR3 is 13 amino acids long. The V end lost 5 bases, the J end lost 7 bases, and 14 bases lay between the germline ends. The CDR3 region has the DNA TGTGCCAGCAGTCCAGGGTTTTTAGTTGAAGCTTTCTTT. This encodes CASSPGFLVEAFF.

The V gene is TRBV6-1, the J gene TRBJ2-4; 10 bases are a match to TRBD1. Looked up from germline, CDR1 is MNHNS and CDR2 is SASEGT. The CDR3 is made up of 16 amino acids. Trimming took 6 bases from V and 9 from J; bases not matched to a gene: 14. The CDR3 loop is CASRGPGQGSPSIQYF. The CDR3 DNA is TGTGCCAGCAGGGGGCCGGGACAGGGGTCTCCGTCCATTCAGTACTTC.

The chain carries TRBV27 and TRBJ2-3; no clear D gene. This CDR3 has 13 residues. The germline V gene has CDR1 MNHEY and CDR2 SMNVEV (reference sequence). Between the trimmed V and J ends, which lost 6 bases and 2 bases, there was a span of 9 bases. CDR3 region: CASSQRYTDTQYF. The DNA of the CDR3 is TGTGCCAGCAGCCAACGATACACAGATACGCAGTATTTT.

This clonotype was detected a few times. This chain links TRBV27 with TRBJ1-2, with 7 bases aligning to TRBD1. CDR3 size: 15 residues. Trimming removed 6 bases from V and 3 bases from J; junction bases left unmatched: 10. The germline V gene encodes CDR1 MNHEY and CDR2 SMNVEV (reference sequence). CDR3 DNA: TGTGCCAGCAGCAAACAACAGGGGTTGGACTATGGCTACACCTTC. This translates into CASSKQQGLDYGYTF.

The CDR3 region is CASSYVVADTQYF. In nucleotides, the CDR3 is TGTGCCAGCAGTTACGTGGTGGCAGATACGCAGTATTTT. V is TRBV6-5 and J is TRBJ2-3; unclear D gene. In germline, CDR1 is MNHEY, CDR2 SVGAGI. The CDR3 contains 13 residues. V was cut by 2 bases and J by 4 bases, with 7 bases left in between.

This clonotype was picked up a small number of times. The CDR3 protein is CASSYIMTGRRTEAFF. The CDR3 coding sequence is TGTGCCAGCAGTTATATCATGACAGGGCGGCGGACTGAAGCTTTCTTT. This chain joins TRBV6-2 or TRBV6-3 and TRBJ1-1; 7 bases agree with TRBD1. The V gene's germline CDR1 is MNHEY and CDR2 SVGEGT. The V and J ends lost 3 bases and 5 bases, in that order; junction bases with no gene match: 12. The CDR3 has 16 residues.

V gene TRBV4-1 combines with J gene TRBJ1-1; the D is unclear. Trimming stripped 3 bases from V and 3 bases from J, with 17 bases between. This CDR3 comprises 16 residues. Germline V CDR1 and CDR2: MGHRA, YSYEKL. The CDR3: CASSHRSHKWDTEAFF. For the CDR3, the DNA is TGCGCCAGCAGCCACCGTTCTCACAAGTGGGACACTGAAGCTTTCTTT.

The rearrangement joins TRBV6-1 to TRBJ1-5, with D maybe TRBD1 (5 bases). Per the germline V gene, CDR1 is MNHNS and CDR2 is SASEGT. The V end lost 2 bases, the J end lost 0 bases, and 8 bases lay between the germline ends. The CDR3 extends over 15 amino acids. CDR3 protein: CASSERGVSNQPQHF. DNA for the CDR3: TGTGCCAGCAGTGAAAGGGGTGTTAGCAATCAGCCCCAGCATTTT.

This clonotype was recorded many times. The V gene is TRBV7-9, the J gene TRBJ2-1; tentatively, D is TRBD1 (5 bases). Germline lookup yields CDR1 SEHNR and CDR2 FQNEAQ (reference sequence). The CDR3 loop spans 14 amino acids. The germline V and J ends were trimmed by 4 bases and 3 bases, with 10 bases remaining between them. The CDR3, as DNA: TGTGCCAGCAGCTACGACAGATTCTACAATGAGCAGTTCTTC. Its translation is CASSYDRFYNEQFF.

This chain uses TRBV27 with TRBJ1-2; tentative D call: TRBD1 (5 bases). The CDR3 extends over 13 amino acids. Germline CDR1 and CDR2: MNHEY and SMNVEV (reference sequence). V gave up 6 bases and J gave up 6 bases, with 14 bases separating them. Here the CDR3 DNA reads TGTGCCAGCAGCCCGACGGCAGGGAATGGCTACACCTTC. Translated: CASSPTAGNGYTF.